This T cell receptor (beta chain) comes out of a study of T cell changes during pregnancy in multiple sclerosis. This table comes from immunoSEQ multiplex PCR, and its TCRdb copy is limited to in-frame clones, with some not included. The table lists around 30,000 clones, 90% of them singletons. The CDR3 extends over 14 amino acids. V was pared by 2 bases and J by 7 bases, with 12 bases between. Germline V gene sequence: CDR1 MDHEN, CDR2 SYDVKM. The sample here was CD8+ T cells from peripheral blood mononuclear cells, taken in the second trimester of pregnancy. The V and J genes are TRBV28 and TRBJ1-5; D not resolved. The clonotype was recovered from a female donor with multiple sclerosis, enrolled in a pregnancy study. The CDR3 nucleotides are TGTGCCAGCAGTTTAACTGGGGAGGAACAGCCCCAGCATTTT. Its protein is CASSLTGEEQPQHF.